This record looks at one TCR beta chain sequence and its context. Adults between roughly 18 and 90 years of age took part from about 24 US areas. This specimen comes from a study of blood T cell repertoires in COVID-19. Study-level background: COVID-19 samples collected from the United States, Italy and Spain covered acute and convalescent phases. T cells, B-cell-depleted T cells, or PBMCs provided the cDNA or gDNA that served as material.

Method: immunoSEQ multiplex PCR; TCRdb's copy keeps in-frame clones and lacks some. Among some 260,000 clones listed, roughly four fifths were seen once. The CDR3 is 13 residues long. Trimming cost V 7 bases and J 9 bases, with 18 bases left between them. Germline V gene sequence: CDR1 LNHDA, CDR2 SQIVND (reference sequence). The rearrangement joins TRBV19 to TRBJ1-2, with D possibly being TRBD1 (6 bases). Sequencing was performed on PBMCs or T cells enriched from blood (not recorded which). This clonotype was obtained from a man aged 25 to 45 with acute COVID-19. The CDR3 DNA reads as TGTGCCAGTAAAGGGAGACAAACAGGGCGCTACACCTTC. It is translated as CASKGRQTGRYTF.